This T cell receptor beta chain is drawn from a study of tissue T cells after allogeneic stem cell transplantation. Study-level results: Within patients, tissue anatomy strongly shaped TCR repertoire composition. Few T cell clones were shared across patients, but motif clusters showed tissue-specific shared signatures.

This clone was seen a few times. What it binds is not known. Germline and genes here are mouse. The time point here: mouse harvest day 7 after allogeneic transplant. Mouse grafts combined 10^7 T-cell-depleted bone marrow cells with 10^6 splenic CD5+ T cells. Mice had MHC-mismatched B6 into BALB/c GVHD, sampled day 7 or 14. Sequencing of TCRbeta CDR3 at survey depth gave sequences and template counts. The table came from immunoSEQ multiplex PCR; TCRdb's copy has only in-frame clones and leaves some out. The data show roughly 7,200 clones, about 50% seen once. The sequencing input was gut tissue. The TCR was taken from a female BALB/c mouse given C57BL/6 T cells with graft-versus-host disease after an allogeneic hematopoietic cell transplant.

CDR3 bases read: TGTGCCAGCAGTCTGTATGGACAGGGGGTTTCCAACGAAAGATTATTT. It codes for CASSLYGQGVSNERLF. The whole CDR3 protein is CASSLYGQGVSNERLFF. J is TRBJ1-4 and V is TRBV26, with 10 bases matching TRBD1. The sequenced fragment ends 1 residue before the CDR3 boundary, so the rest is inferred from the germline J gene. V gave up 1 base and J gave up 0 bases; unmatched junction bases: 2. Germline loops: CDR1 KGHPV, CDR2 FQNQEV (reference sequence). CDR3 length: 17 amino acids.